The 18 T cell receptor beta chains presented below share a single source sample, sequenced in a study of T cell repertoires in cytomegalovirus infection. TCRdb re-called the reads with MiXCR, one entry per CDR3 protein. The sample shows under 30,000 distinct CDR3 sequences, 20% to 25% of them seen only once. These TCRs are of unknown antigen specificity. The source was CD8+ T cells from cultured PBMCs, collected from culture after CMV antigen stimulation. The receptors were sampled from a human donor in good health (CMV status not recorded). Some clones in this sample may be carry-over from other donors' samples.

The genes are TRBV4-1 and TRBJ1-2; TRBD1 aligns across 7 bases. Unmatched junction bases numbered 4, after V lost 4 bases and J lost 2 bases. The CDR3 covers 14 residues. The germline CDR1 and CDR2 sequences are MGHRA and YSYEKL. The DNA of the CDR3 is TGCGCCAGCAGCCCCCGGACAGGAAACTATGGCTACACCTTC. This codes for CASSPRTGNYGYTF.

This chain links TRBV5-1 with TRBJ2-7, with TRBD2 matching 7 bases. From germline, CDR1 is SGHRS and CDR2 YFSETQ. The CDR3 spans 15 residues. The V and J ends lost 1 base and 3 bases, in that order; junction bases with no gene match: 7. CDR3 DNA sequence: TGCGCCAGCAGCTTGTCGGCGGGGGAGCGCTACGAGCAGTACTTC. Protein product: CASSLSAGERYEQYF.

The CDR3 DNA reads as TGTGCCAGCAGCTCGGACGTTCCTAACTATGGCTACACCTTC. Its translation is CASSSDVPNYGYTF. The chain links TRBV7-9 to TRBJ1-2; no definite D call. The CDR3 has 14 amino acids. The germline V gene encodes CDR1 SEHNR and CDR2 FQNEAQ (reference sequence). V was shortened by 4 bases and J by 0 bases, with 9 bases between the two germline ends.

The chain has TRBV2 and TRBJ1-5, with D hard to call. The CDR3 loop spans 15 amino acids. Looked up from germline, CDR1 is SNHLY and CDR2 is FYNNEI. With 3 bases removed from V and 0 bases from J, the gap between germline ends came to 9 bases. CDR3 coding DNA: TGTGCCAGCAGTGACCCCCGAGCTAGCAATCAGCCCCAGCATTTT. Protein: CASSDPRASNQPQHF.

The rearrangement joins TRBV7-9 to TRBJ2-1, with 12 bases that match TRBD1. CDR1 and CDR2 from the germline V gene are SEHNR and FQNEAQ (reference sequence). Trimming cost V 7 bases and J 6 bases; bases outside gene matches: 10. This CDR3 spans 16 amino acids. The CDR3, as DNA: TGTGCCAGCAACCTACCCGGGGGACAGGGGGCCAATGAGCAGTTCTTC. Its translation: CASNLPGGQGANEQFF.

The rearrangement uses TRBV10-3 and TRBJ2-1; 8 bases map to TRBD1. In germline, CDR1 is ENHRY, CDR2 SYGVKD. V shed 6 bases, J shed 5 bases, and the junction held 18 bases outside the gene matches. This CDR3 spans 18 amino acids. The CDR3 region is CAISRDRILWHSNNEQFF. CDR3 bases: TGTGCCATCAGCCGGGACAGGATTCTCTGGCATTCGAACAATGAGCAGTTCTTC.

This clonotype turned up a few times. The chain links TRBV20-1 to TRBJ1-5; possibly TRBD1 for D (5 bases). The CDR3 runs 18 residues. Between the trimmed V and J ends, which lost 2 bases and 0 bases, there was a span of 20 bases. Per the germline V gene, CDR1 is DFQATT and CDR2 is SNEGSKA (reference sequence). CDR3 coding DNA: TGCAGTGCTAGAAACCCGGAGGGGATAATATATAGCAATCAGCCCCAGCATTTT. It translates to CSARNPEGIIYSNQPQHF.

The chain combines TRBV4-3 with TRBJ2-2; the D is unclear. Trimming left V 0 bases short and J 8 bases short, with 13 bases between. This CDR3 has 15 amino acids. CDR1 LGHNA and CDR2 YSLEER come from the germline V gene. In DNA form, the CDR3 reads TGCGCCAGCAGCCAAGATAGATCCGGCGAGGGGGAGCTGTTTTTT. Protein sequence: CASSQDRSGEGELFF.

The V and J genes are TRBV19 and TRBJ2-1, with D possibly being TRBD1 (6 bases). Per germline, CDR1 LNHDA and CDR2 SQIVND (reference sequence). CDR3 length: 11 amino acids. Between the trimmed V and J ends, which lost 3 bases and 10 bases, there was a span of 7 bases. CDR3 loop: CASSIRGEQFF. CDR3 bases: TGTGCCAGTAGTATTAGGGGGGAGCAGTTCTTC.

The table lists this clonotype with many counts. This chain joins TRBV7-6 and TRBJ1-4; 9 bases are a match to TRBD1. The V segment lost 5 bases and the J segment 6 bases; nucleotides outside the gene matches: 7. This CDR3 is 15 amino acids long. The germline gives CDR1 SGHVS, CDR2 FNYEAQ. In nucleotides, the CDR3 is TGTGCCAGCAGCCTCACGGGACAGGGATATGAAAAACTGTTTTTT. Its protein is CASSLTGQGYEKLFF.

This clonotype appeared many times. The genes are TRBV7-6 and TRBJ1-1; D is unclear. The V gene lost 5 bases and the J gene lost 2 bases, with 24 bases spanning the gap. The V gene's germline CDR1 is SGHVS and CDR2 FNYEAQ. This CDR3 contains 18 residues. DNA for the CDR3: TGTGCCAGCAGCCCCAGGTGGGTTTTGAGGGTACCAAACACTGAAGCTTTCTTT. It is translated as CASSPRWVLRVPNTEAFF.

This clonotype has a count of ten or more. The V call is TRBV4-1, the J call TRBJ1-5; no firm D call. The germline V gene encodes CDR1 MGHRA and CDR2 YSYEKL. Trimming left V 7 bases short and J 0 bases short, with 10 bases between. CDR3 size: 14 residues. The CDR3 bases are TGCGCCAGCAACAGAGAATATAGCAATCAGCCCCAGCATTTT. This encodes CASNREYSNQPQHF.

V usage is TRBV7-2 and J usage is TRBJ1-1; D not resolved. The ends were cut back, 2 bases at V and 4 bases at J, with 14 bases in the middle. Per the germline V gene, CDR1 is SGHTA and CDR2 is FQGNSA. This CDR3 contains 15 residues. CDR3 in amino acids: CASSLNGILGTEAFF. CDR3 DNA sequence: TGTGCCAGCAGCTTAAACGGAATACTGGGCACTGAAGCTTTCTTT.

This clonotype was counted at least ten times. The CDR3 here is CASSYGRQLWDTQYF. The CDR3 DNA is TGTGCCAGCAGTTACGGACGGCAACTATGGGATACGCAGTATTTT. The chain combines TRBV6-2 or TRBV6-3 with TRBJ2-3; D gene ambiguous. Germline lookup yields CDR1 MNHEY and CDR2 SVGEGT. With 2 bases removed from V and 6 bases from J, the gap between germline ends came to 15 bases. The CDR3 loop spans 15 amino acids.

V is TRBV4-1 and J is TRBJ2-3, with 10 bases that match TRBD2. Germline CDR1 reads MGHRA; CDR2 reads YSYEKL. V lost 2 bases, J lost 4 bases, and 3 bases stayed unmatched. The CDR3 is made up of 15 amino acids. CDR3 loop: CASSQWGTSADTQYF. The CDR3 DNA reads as TGCGCCAGCAGCCAATGGGGGACTAGCGCAGATACGCAGTATTTT.

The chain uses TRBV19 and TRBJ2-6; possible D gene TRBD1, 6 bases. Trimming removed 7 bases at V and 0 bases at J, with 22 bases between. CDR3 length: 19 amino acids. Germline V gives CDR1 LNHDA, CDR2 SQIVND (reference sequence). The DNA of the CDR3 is TGTGCCAGTACCCCATGGGGTTCGACAGGCCTCTCTGGGGCCAACGTCCTGACTTTC. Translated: CASTPWGSTGLSGANVLTF.

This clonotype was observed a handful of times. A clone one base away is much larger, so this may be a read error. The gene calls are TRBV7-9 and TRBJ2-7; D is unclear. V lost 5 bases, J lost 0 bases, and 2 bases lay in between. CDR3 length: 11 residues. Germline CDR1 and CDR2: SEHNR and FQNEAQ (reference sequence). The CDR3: CASSVSYEQYF. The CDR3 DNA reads TGTGCCAGCAGCGTCTCCTACGAGCAGTACTTC.

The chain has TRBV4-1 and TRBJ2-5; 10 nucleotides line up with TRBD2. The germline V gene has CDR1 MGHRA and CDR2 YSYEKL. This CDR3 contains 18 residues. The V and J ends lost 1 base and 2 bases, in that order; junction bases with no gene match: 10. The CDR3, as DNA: TGCGCCAGCAGCCAAGTGTCTAGCGGGGGATCAGAACAAGAGACCCAGTACTTC. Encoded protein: CASSQVSSGGSEQETQYF.